What follows is one TCR beta chain and its context. Its target is unknown. CDR3 length: 16 amino acids. CDR1 and CDR2 from the germline V gene are LGHNA and YSLEER. V was clipped by 0 bases and J by 5 bases, with 13 bases between them. TCRdb's table, derived via immunoSEQ multiplex PCR, lists solely in-frame clones and lacks some. This table holds about 39,000 clones, 90% to 95% found once. The sample is drawn from a study of graft-versus-host responses after intestinal transplantation. Turning to the study itself: Recipients were all induced with anti-thymocyte globulin, then given tacrolimus and steroids for around three years.

The starting material was unstimulated CD8+ T cells sorted from spleen or lymph node cells, obtained before transplant. The V and J genes are TRBV4-3 and TRBJ2-2, with unresolved D. This TCR derives from a human donor who was the organ donor for an intestinal transplant. The CDR3 sequence: CASSQDRPPVTGELFF. The DNA for the CDR3 is TGCGCCAGCAGCCAAGATCGCCCTCCGGTAACCGGGGAGCTGTTTTTT.